This record concerns one T cell receptor (beta chain) sequence. Its antigen remains unknown. This sample was included in a study of OX40 agonist ivuxolimab in advanced cancers. Study-level points and caveats: At 0.1 to 3.0 mg/kg and by week 6, CD4+ and CD8+ T cells in the blood had expanded clonally.

CDR1 and CDR2 (germline): SGHTA, FQGNSA. This CDR3 region has 14 residues. The V end was cut by 3 bases, the J end by 10 bases, with 13 bases between. Repertoires were generated with immunoSEQ multiplex PCR, while TCRdb's copy carries only in-frame clones and drops some. The sample yields 80,000 to 100,000 clones, roughly nine tenths seen once. This specimen consisted of CD4+ or CD8+ T cells sorted from blood, obtained in a trial of the OX40 agonist ivuxolimab. The receptor comes from an adult with an advanced solid tumor such as melanoma, head and neck, liver or kidney cancer. V usage is TRBV7-2 and J usage is TRBJ1-6; tentative D call: TRBD1 (5 bases). The CDR3 spells CASSFDRGLSPLHF. The CDR3, as DNA: TGTGCCAGCAGCTTTGACAGAGGGCTCTCACCCCTCCACTTT.